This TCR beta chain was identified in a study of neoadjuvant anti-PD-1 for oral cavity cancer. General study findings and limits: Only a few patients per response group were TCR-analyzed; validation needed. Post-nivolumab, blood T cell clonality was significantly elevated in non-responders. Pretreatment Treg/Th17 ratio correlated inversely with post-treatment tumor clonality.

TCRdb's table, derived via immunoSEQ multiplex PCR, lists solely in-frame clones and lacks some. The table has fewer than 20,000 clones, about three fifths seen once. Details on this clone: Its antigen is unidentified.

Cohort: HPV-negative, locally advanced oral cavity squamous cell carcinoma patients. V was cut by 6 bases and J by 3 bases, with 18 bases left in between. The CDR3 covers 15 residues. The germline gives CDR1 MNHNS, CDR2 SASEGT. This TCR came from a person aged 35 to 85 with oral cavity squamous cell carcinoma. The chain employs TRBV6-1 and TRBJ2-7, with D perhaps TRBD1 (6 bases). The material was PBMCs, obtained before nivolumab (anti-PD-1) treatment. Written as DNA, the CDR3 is TGTGCCAGCAGACTCACAGGGATAATGGACTACGAGCAGTACTTC. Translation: CASRLTGIMDYEQYF.